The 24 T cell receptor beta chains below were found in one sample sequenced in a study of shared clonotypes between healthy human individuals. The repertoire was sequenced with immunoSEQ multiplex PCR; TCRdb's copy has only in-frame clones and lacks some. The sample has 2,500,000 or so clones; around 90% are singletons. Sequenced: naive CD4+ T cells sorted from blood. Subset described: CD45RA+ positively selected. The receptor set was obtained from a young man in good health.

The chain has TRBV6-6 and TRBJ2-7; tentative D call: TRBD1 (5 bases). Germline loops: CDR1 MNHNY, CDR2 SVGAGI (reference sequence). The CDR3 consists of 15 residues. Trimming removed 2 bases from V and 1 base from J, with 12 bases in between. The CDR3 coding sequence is TGTGCCAGCAGTTACGTGGCAGGGTCATCCTACGAGCAGTACTTC. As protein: CASSYVAGSSYEQYF.

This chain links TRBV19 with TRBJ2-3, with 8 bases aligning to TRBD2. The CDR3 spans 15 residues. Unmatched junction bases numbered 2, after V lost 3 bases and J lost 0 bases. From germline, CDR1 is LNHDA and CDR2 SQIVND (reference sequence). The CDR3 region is CASSMAGGSTDTQYF. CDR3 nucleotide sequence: TGTGCCAGTAGTATGGCGGGAGGAAGCACAGATACGCAGTATTTT.

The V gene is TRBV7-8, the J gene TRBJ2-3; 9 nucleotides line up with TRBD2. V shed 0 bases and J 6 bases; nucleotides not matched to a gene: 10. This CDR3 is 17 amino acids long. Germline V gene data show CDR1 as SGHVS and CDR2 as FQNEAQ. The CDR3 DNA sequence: TGTGCCAGCAGCTTAGCGAGATTAGCGGGAGCCGGTGATACGCAGTATTTT. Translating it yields CASSLARLAGAGDTQYF.

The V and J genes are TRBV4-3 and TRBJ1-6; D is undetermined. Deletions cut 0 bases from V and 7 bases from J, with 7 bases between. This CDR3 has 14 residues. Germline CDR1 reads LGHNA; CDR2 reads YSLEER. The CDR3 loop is CASSQESRNSPLHF. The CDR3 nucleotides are TGCGCCAGCAGCCAAGAGTCTAGAAATTCACCCCTCCACTTT.

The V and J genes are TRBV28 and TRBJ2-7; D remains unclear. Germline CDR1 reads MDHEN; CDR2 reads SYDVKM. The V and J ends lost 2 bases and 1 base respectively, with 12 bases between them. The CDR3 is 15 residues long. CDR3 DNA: TGTGCCAGCAGTTTAATCTGGGATGGTTCCTACGAGCAGTACTTC. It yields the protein CASSLIWDGSYEQYF. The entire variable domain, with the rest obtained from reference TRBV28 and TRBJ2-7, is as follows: DVKVTQSSRYLVKRTGEKVFLECVQDMDHENMFWYRQDPGLGLRLIYFSYDVKMKEKGDIPEGYSVSREKKERFSLILESASTNQTSMYLCASSLIWDGSYEQYFGPGTRLTVT.

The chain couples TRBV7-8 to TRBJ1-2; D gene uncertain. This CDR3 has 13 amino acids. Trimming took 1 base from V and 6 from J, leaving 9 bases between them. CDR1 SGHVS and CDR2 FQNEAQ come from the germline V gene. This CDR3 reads CASSLGEIDGYTF. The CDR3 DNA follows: TGTGCCAGCAGCTTAGGGGAGATTGATGGCTACACCTTC.

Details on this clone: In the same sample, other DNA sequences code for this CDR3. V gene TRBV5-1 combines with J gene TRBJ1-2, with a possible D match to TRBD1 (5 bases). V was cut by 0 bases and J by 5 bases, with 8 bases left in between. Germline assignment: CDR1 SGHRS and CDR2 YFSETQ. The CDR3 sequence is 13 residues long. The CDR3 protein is CASSLAQGYGYTF. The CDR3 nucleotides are TGCGCCAGCAGCTTGGCTCAGGGTTATGGCTACACCTTC.

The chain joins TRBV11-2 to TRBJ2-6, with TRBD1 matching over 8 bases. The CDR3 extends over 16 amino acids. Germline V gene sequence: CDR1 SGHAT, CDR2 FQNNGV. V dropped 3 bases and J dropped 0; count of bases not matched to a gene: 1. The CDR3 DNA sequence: TGTGCCAGCAGCTTGACAGGGGCCTCTGGGGCCAACGTCCTGACTTTC. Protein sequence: CASSLTGASGANVLTF.

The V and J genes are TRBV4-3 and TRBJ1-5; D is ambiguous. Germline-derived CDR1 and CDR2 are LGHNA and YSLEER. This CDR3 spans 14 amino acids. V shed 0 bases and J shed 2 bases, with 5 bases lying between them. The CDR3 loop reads CASSQELGNQPQHF. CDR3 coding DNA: TGCGCCAGCAGCCAAGAGCTAGGCAATCAGCCCCAGCATTTT.

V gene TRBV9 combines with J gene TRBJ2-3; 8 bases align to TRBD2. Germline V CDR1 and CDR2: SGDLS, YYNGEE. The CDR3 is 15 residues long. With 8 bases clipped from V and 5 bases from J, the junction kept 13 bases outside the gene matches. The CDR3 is CASALSGSHVDTQYF. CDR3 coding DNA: TGTGCCAGTGCCTTGAGCGGGAGTCACGTAGATACGCAGTATTTT.

DNA of the CDR3: TGTGCCAGCAATCAGGGCCGGGAGGCCCAGTACTTC. This gives the protein CASNQGREAQYF. J is TRBJ2-5 and V is TRBV2, with TRBD2 matching 7 bases. This CDR3 is built from 12 residues. J gave up 9 bases and V 7 bases, and 8 bases lay outside the gene matches. Germline values: CDR1 SNHLY, CDR2 FYNNEI.

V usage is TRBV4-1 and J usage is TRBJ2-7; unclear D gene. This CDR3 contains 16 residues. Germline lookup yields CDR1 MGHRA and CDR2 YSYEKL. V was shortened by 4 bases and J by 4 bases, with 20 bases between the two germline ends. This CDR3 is CASSPSVNEVRYEQYF. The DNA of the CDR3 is TGCGCCAGCAGCCCGTCGGTAAACGAGGTTAGGTACGAGCAGTACTTC.

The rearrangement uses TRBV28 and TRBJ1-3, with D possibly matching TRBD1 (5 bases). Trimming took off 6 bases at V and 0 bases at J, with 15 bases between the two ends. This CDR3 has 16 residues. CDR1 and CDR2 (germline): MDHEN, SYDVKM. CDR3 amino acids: CASRPSRALSGNTIYF. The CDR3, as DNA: TGTGCCAGCAGACCATCCAGGGCTCTCTCTGGAAACACCATATATTTT.

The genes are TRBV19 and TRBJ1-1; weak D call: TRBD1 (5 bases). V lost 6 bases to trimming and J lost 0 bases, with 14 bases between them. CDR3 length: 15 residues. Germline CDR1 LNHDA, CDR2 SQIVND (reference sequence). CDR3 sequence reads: CASREQGLMNTEAFF. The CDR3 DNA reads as TGTGCCAGTAGGGAGCAGGGTTTAATGAACACTGAAGCTTTCTTT.

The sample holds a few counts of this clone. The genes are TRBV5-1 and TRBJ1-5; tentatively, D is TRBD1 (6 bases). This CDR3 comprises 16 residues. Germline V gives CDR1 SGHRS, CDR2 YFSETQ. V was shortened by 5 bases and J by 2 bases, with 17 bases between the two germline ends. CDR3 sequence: CASSRRGELGNQPQHF. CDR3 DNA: TGCGCCAGCAGTCGAAGGGGGGAATTAGGCAATCAGCCCCAGCATTTT.

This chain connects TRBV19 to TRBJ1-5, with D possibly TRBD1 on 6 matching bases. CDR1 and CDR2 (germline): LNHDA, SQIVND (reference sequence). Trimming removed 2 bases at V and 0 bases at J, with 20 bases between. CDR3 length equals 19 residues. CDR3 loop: CASSISRPGQFYSNQPQHF. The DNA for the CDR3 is TGTGCCAGTAGTATATCACGCCCCGGACAGTTCTATAGCAATCAGCCCCAGCATTTT.

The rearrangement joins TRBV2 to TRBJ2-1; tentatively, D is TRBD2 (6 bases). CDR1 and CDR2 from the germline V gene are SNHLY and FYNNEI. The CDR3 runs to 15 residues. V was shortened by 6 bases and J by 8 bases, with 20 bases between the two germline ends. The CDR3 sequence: CASRAGLPISDEQFF. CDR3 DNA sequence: TGTGCCAGCAGGGCGGGACTCCCGATCTCGGATGAGCAGTTCTTC.

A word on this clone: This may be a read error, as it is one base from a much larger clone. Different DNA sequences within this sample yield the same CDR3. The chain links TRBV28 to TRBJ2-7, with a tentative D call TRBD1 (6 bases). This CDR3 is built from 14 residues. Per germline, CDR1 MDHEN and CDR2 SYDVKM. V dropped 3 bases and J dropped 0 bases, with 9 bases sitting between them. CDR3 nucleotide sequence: TGTGCCAGCAGTTTGGGACACCACTCCTACGAGCAGTACTTC. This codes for CASSLGHHSYEQYF. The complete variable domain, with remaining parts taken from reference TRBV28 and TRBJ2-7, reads DVKVTQSSRYLVKRTGEKVFLECVQDMDHENMFWYRQDPGLGLRLIYFSYDVKMKEKGDIPEGYSVSREKKERFSLILESASTNQTSMYLCASSLGHHSYEQYFGPGTRLTVT.

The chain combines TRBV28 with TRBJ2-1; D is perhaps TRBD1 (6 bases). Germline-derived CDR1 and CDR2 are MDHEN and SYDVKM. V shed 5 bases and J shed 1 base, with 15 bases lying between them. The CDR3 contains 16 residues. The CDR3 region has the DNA TGTGCCAGCAGTGAGCCGGCAGGGGTGTCCTACAATGAGCAGTTCTTC. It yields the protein CASSEPAGVSYNEQFF.

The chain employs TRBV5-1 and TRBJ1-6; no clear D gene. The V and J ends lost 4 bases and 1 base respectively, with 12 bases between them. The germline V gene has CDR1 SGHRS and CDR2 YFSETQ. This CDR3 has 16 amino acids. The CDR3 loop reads CASSGPGDSYNSPLHF. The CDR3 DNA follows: TGCGCCAGCAGCGGGCCCGGGGATTCCTATAATTCACCCCTCCACTTT. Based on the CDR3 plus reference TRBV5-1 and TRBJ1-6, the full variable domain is KAGVTQTPRYLIKTRGQQVTLSCSPISGHRSVSWYQQTPGQGLQFLFEYFSETQRNKGNFPGRFSGRQFSNSRSEMNVSTLELGDSALYLCASSGPGDSYNSPLHFGNGTRLTVT.

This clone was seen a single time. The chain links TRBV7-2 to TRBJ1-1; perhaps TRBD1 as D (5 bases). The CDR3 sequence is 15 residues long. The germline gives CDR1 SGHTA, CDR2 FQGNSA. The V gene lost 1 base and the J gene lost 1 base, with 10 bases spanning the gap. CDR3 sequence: CASSLVYGANTEAFF. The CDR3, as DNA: TGTGCCAGCAGCTTAGTGTACGGGGCGAACACTGAAGCTTTCTTT.

CDR3 sequence (DNA): TGTGCCAGCAGCGTGGAGGGTTCTAAGGGCCCTGAAAAACTGTTTTTT. Translating it yields CASSVEGSKGPEKLFF. The rearrangement links TRBV7-2 to TRBJ1-4, with D unclear. With 5 bases removed from V and 7 bases from J, the gap between germline ends came to 20 bases. This CDR3 region has 16 residues. Germline loops: CDR1 SGHTA, CDR2 FQGNSA.

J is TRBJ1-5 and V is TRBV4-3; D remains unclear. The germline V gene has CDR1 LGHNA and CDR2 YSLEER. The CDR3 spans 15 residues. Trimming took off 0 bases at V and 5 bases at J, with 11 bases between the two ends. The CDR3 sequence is CASSQEYRADQPQHF. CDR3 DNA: TGCGCCAGCAGCCAAGAGTACAGAGCGGATCAGCCCCAGCATTTT.

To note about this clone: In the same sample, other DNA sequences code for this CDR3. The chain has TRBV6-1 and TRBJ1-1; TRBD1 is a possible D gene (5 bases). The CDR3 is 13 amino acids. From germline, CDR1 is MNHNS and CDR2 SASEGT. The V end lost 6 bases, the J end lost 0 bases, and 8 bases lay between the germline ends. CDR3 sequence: CASRGGLNTEAFF. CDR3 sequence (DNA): TGTGCCAGCAGGGGGGGACTGAACACTGAAGCTTTCTTT.